These T cell receptor beta chains were read from a single sample in a study of post-analysis software for immune sequencing data. TCRdb re-called the PCR reads through MiXCR, storing one row per CDR3 protein. The profile shows some 160,000 distinct CDR3 sequences, under 40% of them singletons. This sample comprised blood, obtained after autologous hematopoietic stem cell transplantation. These receptors all stem from a girl between 10 and 17 years old with multiple sclerosis. Each CDR3 is given with its conserved first and last residue. The order of the fields is clone size, V gene, CDR3 length, D gene, J gene, CDR3 protein, CDR3 DNA. D genes are given only for firm matches. The size field is filled for only some rows; it gives once, few, many or a size class.

>many|TRBV7-2|15|TRBD2|TRBJ2-3
CASSYLAGGVDTQYF
TGTGCCAGCAGCTACTTAGCGGGAGGTGTGGATACGCAGTATTTT
>.|TRBV2|14|.|TRBJ2-5
CASLQEAGQETQYF
TGTGCCAGCTTACAGGAGGCAGGTCAAGAGACCCAGTACTTC
>medium-sized|TRBV7-2|14|TRBD2|TRBJ2-7
CASSLAAGANEQYF
TGTGCCAGCAGCTTAGCGGCGGGAGCAAACGAGCAGTACTTC
>few|TRBV27|15|.|TRBJ1-1
CASSLSGAANTEAFF
TGTGCCAGCAGTTTATCGGGGGCAGCGAACACTGAAGCTTTCTTT
>few|TRBV25-1|13|TRBD1|TRBJ1-1
CASSATGGTEAFF
TGTGCCAGCAGTGCGACAGGGGGGACGGAAGCTTTCTTT
>.|TRBV20-1|14|.|TRBJ2-5
CSAAMDARQETQYF
TGCAGTGCTGCTATGGACGCCCGGCAAGAGACCCAGTACTTC
>.|TRBV9|21|.|TRBJ1-2
CASSVGQWEYDQPGVHYGYTF
TGTGCCAGCAGCGTAGGACAGTGGGAGTACGACCAGCCGGGGGTGCACTATGGCTACACCTTC
>few|TRBV20-1|12|.|TRBJ2-5
CSALTGQETQYF
TGCAGTGCTTTGACAGGCCAAGAGACCCAGTACTTC
>few|TRBV20-1|13|.|TRBJ2-5
CSARRELEETQYF
TGCAGTGCTAGACGGGAGCTAGAAGAGACCCAGTACTTC
>few|TRBV2|15|TRBD2|TRBJ2-1
CASSAGLAPYNEQFF
TGTGCCAGCAGTGCGGGACTAGCGCCTTACAATGAGCAGTTCTTC
>.|TRBV27|15|TRBD2|TRBJ2-7
CASSFRAGGSYEQYF
TGTGCCAGCAGTTTCCGAGCGGGAGGGTCCTACGAGCAGTACTTC
>.|TRBV7-9|12|.|TRBJ1-2
CASSPKDYGYTF
TGTGCCAGCAGCCCGAAAGACTATGGCTACACCTTC
>few|TRBV12-3/TRBV12-4|16|TRBD1|TRBJ1-2
CASSLAEDREVYGYTF
TGTGCCAGCAGTTTAGCGGAGGACAGGGAGGTCTATGGCTACACCTTC
>few|TRBV4-1|16|TRBD2|TRBJ2-1
CASSNLGAGAYNEQFF
TGCGCCAGCAGTAATCTGGGAGCGGGAGCCTACAATGAGCAGTTCTTC
>many|TRBV4-1|14|.|TRBJ2-7
CASMGGGDLDEQYF
TGCGCCAGCATGGGGGGCGGGGATTTGGACGAGCAGTACTTC
>few|TRBV4-3|17|.|TRBJ2-4
CASSQDSATLAKNIQYF
TGCGCCAGCAGCCAAGATTCAGCCACGCTAGCCAAAAACATTCAGTACTTC
>.|TRBV24-1|14|.|TRBJ1-2
CATSDRLVGYGYTF
TGTGCCACCAGTGATCGCCTTGTCGGCTATGGCTACACCTTC
>many|TRBV27|15|TRBD1|TRBJ2-5
CASSLSVRGRETQYF
TGTGCCAGCAGTTTATCAGTAAGGGGGCGGGAGACCCAGTACTTC
>.|TRBV12-5|18|TRBD1|TRBJ1-5
CASGPRPGDRGQDQPQHF
TGTGCTAGTGGTCCCCGACCGGGGGACAGGGGCCAGGATCAGCCCCAGCATTTT
>.|TRBV5-1|11|TRBD1|TRBJ2-1
CASSSDRAQFF
TGCGCCAGCAGCTCGGACAGGGCCCAGTTCTTC
>few|TRBV10-3|13|TRBD1|TRBJ2-7
CAMGTGVFYEQYF
TGTGCCATGGGGACAGGAGTCTTCTACGAGCAGTACTTC
>.|TRBV27|15|.|TRBJ1-5
CASSLTGWSNQPQHF
TGTGCCAGCAGTCTGACAGGCTGGAGCAATCAGCCCCAGCATTTT
>few|TRBV18|15|TRBD2|TRBJ2-7
CASSPRPSGDYEQYF
TGTGCCAGCTCCCCCCGGCCTAGCGGGGATTACGAGCAGTACTTC
>.|TRBV5-1|14|.|TRBJ2-7
CASSSPEATYEQYF
TGCGCCAGCAGCTCCCCGGAGGCCACCTACGAGCAGTACTTC
>many|TRBV7-2|13|.|TRBJ2-3
CASRTTGTDTQYF
TGTGCCAGCAGAACCACAGGGACAGATACGCAGTATTTT
>.|TRBV5-1|15|.|TRBJ2-2
CASSPTSWDTRELFF
TGCGCCAGCAGCCCGACTTCCTGGGACACCAGGGAGCTGTTTTTT
>few|TRBV12-3/TRBV12-4|15|.|TRBJ2-1
CASSFWVARINEQFF
TGTGCCAGCAGTTTCTGGGTGGCTAGAATCAATGAGCAGTTCTTC
>many|TRBV5-1|14|.|TRBJ2-1
CASSLATSSNEQFF
TGCGCCAGCAGCTTGGCGACTAGTTCCAATGAGCAGTTCTTC
>.|TRBV13|14|.|TRBJ2-3
CASSLDTDTDTQYF
TGTGCCAGCAGCTTGGACACGGACACAGATACGCAGTATTTT
>.|TRBV7-6|13|.|TRBJ1-4
CASSSRDFGKLFF
TGTGCCAGCAGCTCCAGGGACTTCGGGAAACTGTTTTTT
>few|TRBV5-1|18|.|TRBJ2-6
CASGHRGTGTSGANVLTF
TGCGCCAGCGGGCATAGGGGAACAGGGACCTCTGGGGCCAACGTCCTGACTTTC
>.|TRBV9|14|.|TRBJ1-2
CASSMWGARYGYTF
TGTGCCAGCAGCATGTGGGGGGCGCGGTATGGCTACACCTTC
>.|TRBV5-1|16|TRBD1|TRBJ1-1
CAGSLRVLGQGNEAFF
TGCGCCGGCAGCTTGCGGGTACTGGGACAGGGAAATGAAGCTTTCTTT
>.|TRBV27|13|.|TRBJ2-2
CASSSGNTGELFF
TGTGCCAGCAGTTCGGGTAACACCGGGGAGCTGTTTTTT
>few|TRBV27|15|.|TRBJ2-1
CASSFRTPGDNEQFF
TGTGCCAGCAGTTTTAGGACCCCGGGGGACAATGAGCAGTTCTTC
>.|TRBV7-2|13|.|TRBJ1-5
CASSRKPNQPQHF
TGTGCCAGCAGCCGAAAGCCCAATCAGCCCCAGCATTTT
>.|TRBV15|14|.|TRBJ1-1
CATSPEGGGTEAFF
TGTGCCACCAGCCCTGAGGGCGGGGGCACTGAAGCTTTCTTT
>.|TRBV3-1|17|.|TRBJ2-7
CASSPNTISGWANEQYF
TGTGCCAGCAGCCCCAATACAATAAGCGGGTGGGCCAATGAGCAGTACTTC
>many|TRBV30|14|.|TRBJ2-5
CAWSVRGVAETQYF
TGTGCCTGGAGTGTAAGGGGAGTGGCAGAGACCCAGTACTTC
>once|TRBV6-5|18|TRBD2|TRBJ2-1
CASSWGLAAPQTYNEQFF
TGTGCCAGCAGTTGGGGACTAGCGGCCCCCCAGACCTACAATGAGCAGTTCTTC
>few|TRBV20-1|15|TRBD2|TRBJ2-3
CSARLTSGILDTQYF
TGCAGTGCTAGACTGACTAGCGGGATTTTAGATACGCAGTATTTT
>many|TRBV29-1|12|.|TRBJ2-5
CSVDIGLETQYF
TGCAGCGTTGATATAGGGTTAGAGACCCAGTACTTC
>few|TRBV24-1|14|.|TRBJ2-5
CATSDFHHQETQYF
TGTGCCACCAGTGATTTTCACCACCAAGAGACCCAGTACTTC
>.|TRBV28|16|.|TRBJ1-1
CASPPRQAVRETEAFF
TGTGCCAGCCCTCCGCGACAGGCAGTACGAGAGACTGAAGCTTTCTTT
>.|TRBV27|15|TRBD2|TRBJ2-1
CASSFGGRASNEQFF
TGTGCCAGCAGTTTCGGCGGGAGGGCGTCCAATGAGCAGTTCTTC
>.|TRBV5-6|11|TRBD2|TRBJ2-5
CASSATSEEYF
TGTGCCAGCAGCGCCACTAGCGAGGAGTACTTC
>.|TRBV7-9|14|TRBD1|TRBJ1-6
CASSLQGEGSPLHF
TGTGCCAGCAGCCTACAGGGGGAGGGATCACCCCTCCACTTT
>.|TRBV11-2|15|TRBD2|TRBJ2-1
CASSSRVSGPNEQFF
TGTGCCAGCAGCTCCCGGGTTAGCGGGCCCAATGAGCAGTTCTTC
>.|TRBV5-1|16|TRBD1|TRBJ2-1
CASTLLGTGSPNEQFF
TGCGCCAGCACCCTCCTCGGGACAGGGTCCCCCAATGAGCAGTTCTTC
>few|TRBV29-1|13|.|TRBJ2-1
CSVPTGAQYEQFF
TGCAGCGTGCCAACGGGGGCGCAGTATGAGCAGTTCTTC
>.|TRBV7-2|17|TRBD2|TRBJ2-7
CASSLVSAGGGSYEQYF
TGTGCCAGCAGCTTAGTGTCCGCGGGAGGCGGGTCCTACGAGCAGTACTTC